This T cell receptor beta chain stems from a study of blood T cell repertoires in COVID-19. The overall study: The study drew acute and convalescent COVID-19 samples from the United States, Italy and Spain. Sources were T cells, B-cell-depleted T cells, or PBMCs; the material itself was cDNA or gDNA.

This clone was recorded once. Sequencing was performed with immunoSEQ multiplex PCR; in TCRdb, only in-frame clones are kept and a portion is missing. Among about 400,000 clones listed, about 86% were seen once. Germline trimming cut 6 bases from V and 7 bases from J; bases unmatched to any gene: 15. CDR1 is SGHRS and CDR2 is YFSETQ in the germline V gene. The CDR3 consists of 16 residues. Seattle's cohort entered during active infection and was followed longitudinally. This chain joins TRBV5-1 and TRBJ2-2, with 7 bases aligning to TRBD1. The TCR originated in a woman in her sixties with COVID-19, enrolled during active disease. The source material was peripheral blood. Here the CDR3 reads CASTYSDREAVGELFF. The CDR3 DNA is TGCGCCAGCACCTACTCAGACAGGGAAGCGGTCGGGGAGCTGTTTTTT. Based on the CDR3 plus reference TRBV5-1 and TRBJ2-2, the full variable domain is KAGVTQTPRYLIKTRGQQVTLSCSPISGHRSVSWYQQTPGQGLQFLFEYFSETQRNKGNFPGRFSGRQFSNSRSEMNVSTLELGDSALYLCASTYSDREAVGELFFGEGSRLTVL.